This T cell receptor beta chain appears in the sequencing data of a study of blood T cells in healthy people across ages. Study-level findings and limits: Both higher diversity and more naive CD4+ cells marked long-lived donors when set against aged donors.

Extraction yielded at least 5.5 micrograms of total RNA per sample. CDR3 length equals 14 residues. V lost 3 bases and J lost 3, with 9 bases in between. Germline lookup yields CDR1 SGHKS and CDR2 YYEKEE (reference sequence). As concerns this clonotype: The antigen is not known.

Combining a sample-barcoded 5' primer with a J-beta primer mix, a second PCR ran for roughly 7 to 11 cycles. A minimum of 2.5 million CDR3-containing paired-end reads was obtained for each sample. TCRdb called the 5' RACE reads again in MiXCR, with one record for every CDR3 protein. The data hold over 1,200,000 distinct CDR3 sequences, with roughly 64% observed a single time. The genes are TRBV5-5 and TRBJ2-2; no clear D gene. Sequenced: blood. This clonotype was obtained from a man between 18 and 29 years old in good health. CDR3 protein: CASSSDTYTGELFF. The CDR3 nucleotides are TGTGCCAGCAGCTCCGACACCTACACCGGGGAGCTGTTTTTT.